In its sample, the clone carrying this TCR beta chain was seen a few times. These data are taken from a study of cytomegalovirus exposure and HLA in healthy donors. The wider study: Earlier work reported 117 million unique TCR beta sequences from 180 million or so T cells.

The PCR was carried out with 60 Vbeta primers and 13 Jbeta primers. TCRdb's table, derived via immunoSEQ multiplex PCR, lists solely in-frame clones and lacks some. The data hold some 120,000 clones, with 60% to 75% observed a single time. Sequenced: PBMCs. The TCR originated in a woman aged 45-65 years in good health and CMV-seropositive.

The chain's CDR3 is CASSETSETYEQYF. CDR3 bases: TGTGCCAGCAGTGAAACTAGCGAGACCTACGAGCAGTACTTC. The chain recombines TRBV2 with TRBJ2-7; 7 nucleotides agree with TRBD2. Per germline, CDR1 SNHLY and CDR2 FYNNEI. Trimming removed 2 bases from V and 2 bases from J; junction bases left unmatched: 3. The CDR3 runs 14 residues.